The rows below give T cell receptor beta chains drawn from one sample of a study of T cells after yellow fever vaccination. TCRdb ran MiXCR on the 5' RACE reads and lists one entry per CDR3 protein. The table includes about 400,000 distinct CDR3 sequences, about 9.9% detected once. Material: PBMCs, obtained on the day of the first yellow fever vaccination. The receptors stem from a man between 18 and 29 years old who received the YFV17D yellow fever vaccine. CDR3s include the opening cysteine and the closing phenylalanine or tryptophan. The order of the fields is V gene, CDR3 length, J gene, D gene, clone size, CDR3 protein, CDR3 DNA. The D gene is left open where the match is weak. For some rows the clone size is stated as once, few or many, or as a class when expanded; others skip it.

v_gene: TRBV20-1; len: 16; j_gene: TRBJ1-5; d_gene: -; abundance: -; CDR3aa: CSARRALGYGNQPQHF; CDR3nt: TGCAGTGCTAGGAGGGCTTTGGGATATGGCAATCAGCCCCAGCATTTT
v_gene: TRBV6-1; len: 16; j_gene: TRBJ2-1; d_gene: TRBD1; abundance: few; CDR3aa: CASSEPGQGTYNEQFF; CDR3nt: TGTGCCAGCAGTGAACCGGGACAGGGAACCTACAATGAGCAGTTCTTC
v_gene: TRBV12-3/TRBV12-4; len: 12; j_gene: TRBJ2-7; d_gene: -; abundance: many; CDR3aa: CASAGASYEQYF; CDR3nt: TGTGCCAGCGCGGGGGCCTCCTACGAGCAGTACTTC
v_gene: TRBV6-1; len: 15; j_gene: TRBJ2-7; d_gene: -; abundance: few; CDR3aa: CASISRGSTKGEQYF; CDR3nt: TGTGCCAGCATCTCAAGGGGATCGACAAAGGGCGAGCAGTACTTC
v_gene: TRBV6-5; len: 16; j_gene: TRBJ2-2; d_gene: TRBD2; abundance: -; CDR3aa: CASSYSTSGGTGELFF; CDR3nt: TGTGCCAGCAGTTACTCTACTAGCGGGGGCACCGGGGAGCTGTTTTTT
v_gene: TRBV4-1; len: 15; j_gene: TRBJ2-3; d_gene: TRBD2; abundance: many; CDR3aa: CASSRGLARADTQYF; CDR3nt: TGCGCCAGCAGCCGGGGACTAGCGCGGGCAGATACGCAGTATTTT
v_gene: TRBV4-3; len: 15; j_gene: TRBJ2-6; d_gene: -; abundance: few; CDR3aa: CASSQPGTGANVLTF; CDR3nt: TGCGCCAGCAGCCAACCGGGTACTGGGGCCAACGTCCTGACTTTC
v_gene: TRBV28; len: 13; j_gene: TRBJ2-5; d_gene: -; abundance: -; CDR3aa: CASSFSGRETQYF; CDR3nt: TGTGCCAGCAGTTTCAGTGGTAGGGAGACCCAGTACTTC
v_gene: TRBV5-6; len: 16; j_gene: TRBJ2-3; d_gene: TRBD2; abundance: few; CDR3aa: CASSSFSGGASDTQYF; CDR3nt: TGTGCCAGCAGCTCATTTAGCGGGGGGGCATCAGATACGCAGTATTTT
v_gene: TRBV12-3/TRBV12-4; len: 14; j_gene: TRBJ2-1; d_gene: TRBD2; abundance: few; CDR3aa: CASSVKRGGNEQFF; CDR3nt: TGTGCCAGCAGTGTGAAGCGGGGGGGCAATGAGCAGTTCTTC
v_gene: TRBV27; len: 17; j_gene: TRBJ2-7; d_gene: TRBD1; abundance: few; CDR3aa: CASSLTPPFRGRDEQYF; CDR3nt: TGTGCCAGCAGTTTAACACCCCCATTTAGGGGGCGGGACGAGCAGTACTTC
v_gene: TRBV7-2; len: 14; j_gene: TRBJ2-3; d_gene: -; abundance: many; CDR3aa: CASSFGYYTDTQYF; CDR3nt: TGTGCCAGCAGCTTCGGTTATTACACAGATACGCAGTATTTT
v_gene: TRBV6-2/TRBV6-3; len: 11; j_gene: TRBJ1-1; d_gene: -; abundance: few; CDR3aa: CASTLNTEAFF; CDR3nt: TGTGCCAGCACCTTGAACACTGAAGCTTTCTTT
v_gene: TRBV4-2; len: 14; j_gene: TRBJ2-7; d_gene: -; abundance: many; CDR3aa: CASSQEGRNGEQYF; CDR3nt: TGTGCCAGCAGCCAAGAGGGGCGGAATGGCGAGCAGTACTTC
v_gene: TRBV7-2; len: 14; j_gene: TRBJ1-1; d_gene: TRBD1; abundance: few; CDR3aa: CASSLTGMDTEAFF; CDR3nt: TGTGCCAGCAGCTTGACAGGGATGGACACTGAAGCTTTCTTT
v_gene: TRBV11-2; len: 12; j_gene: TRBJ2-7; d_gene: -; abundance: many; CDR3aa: CASSLTEREQYF; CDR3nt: TGTGCCAGCAGCCTTACAGAGAGGGAGCAGTACTTC
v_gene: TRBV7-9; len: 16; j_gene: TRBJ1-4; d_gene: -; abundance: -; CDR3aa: CASTQNPGHGFEKLFF; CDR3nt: TGTGCCAGCACCCAAAATCCGGGACACGGTTTTGAAAAACTGTTTTTT
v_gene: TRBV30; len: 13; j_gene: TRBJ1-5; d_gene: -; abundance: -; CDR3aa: CAWATGINQPQHF; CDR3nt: TGTGCCTGGGCTACAGGGATCAATCAGCCCCAGCATTTT
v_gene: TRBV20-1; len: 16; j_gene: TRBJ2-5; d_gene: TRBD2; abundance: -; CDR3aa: CCARATSGGAVETQYF; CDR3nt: TGCTGTGCTAGAGCGACTAGCGGGGGGGCTGTAGAGACCCAGTACTTC
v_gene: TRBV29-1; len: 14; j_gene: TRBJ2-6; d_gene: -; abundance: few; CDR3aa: CSVEDTSGANVLTF; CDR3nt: TGCAGCGTTGAGGACACCTCTGGGGCCAACGTCCTGACTTTC
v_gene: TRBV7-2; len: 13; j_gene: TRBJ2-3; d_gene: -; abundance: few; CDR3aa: CASSFERVDTQYF; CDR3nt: TGTGCCAGCAGCTTTGAACGGGTAGATACGCAGTATTTT
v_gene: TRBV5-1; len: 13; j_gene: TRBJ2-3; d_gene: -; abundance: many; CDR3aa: CASSSADTDTQYF; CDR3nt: TGCGCCAGCAGCTCGGCAGATACAGATACGCAGTATTTT
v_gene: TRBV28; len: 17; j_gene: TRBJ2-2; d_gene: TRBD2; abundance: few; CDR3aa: CASSQIGGGLNTGELFF; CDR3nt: TGTGCCAGCAGCCAAATAGGCGGGGGGCTGAACACCGGGGAGCTGTTTTTT
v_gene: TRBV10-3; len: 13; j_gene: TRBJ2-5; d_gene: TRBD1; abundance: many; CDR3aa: CAIKGAGQETQYF; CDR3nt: TGTGCCATCAAGGGGGCAGGCCAAGAGACCCAGTACTTC
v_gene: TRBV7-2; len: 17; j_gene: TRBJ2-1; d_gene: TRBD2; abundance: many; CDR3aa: CASSPRLTSGGNNEQFF; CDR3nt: TGTGCCAGCAGCCCCAGGCTCACTAGCGGGGGGAACAATGAGCAGTTCTTC
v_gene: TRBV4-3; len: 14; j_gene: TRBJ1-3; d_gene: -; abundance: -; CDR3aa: CASSQDDSGNTIYF; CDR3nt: TGCGCCAGCAGCCAAGATGACAGTGGAAACACCATATATTTT
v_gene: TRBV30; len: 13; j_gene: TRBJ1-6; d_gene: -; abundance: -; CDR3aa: CAWRLSNNSPLHF; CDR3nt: TGTGCCTGGAGATTAAGTAATAATTCACCCCTCCACTTT
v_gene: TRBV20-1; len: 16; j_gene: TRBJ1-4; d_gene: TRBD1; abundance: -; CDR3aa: CSARGQGIRANEKLFF; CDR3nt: TGCAGTGCTAGAGGACAGGGAATAAGAGCTAATGAAAAACTGTTTTTT
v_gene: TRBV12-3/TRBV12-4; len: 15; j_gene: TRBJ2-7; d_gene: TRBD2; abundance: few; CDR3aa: CASSLRAGGGYEQYF; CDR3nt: TGTGCCAGCAGTCTCCGGGCGGGGGGCGGTTATGAGCAGTACTTC
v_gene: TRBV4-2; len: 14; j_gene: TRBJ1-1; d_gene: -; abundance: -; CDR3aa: CASSQRQRNTEAFF; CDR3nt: TGTGCCAGCAGCCAACGGCAGAGGAACACTGAAGCTTTCTTT
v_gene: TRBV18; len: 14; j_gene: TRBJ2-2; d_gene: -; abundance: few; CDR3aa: CASSPYRASGELFF; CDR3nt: TGTGCCAGCTCACCCTACAGGGCGAGCGGGGAGCTGTTTTTT
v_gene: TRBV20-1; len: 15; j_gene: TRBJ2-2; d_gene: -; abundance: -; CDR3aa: CSARVGRGATGELFF; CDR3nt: TGCAGTGCTAGAGTGGGGAGGGGGGCCACCGGGGAGCTGTTTTTT
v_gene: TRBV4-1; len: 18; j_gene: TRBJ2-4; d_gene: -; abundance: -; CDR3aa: CASSQAGTLRGNKNIQYF; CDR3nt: TGCGCCAGCAGCCAAGCCGGGACCCTTCGTGGGAACAAGAACATTCAGTACTTC
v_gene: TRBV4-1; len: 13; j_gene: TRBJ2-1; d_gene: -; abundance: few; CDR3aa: CASSQYHYNEQFF; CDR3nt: TGCGCCAGCAGCCAATACCACTACAATGAGCAGTTCTTC
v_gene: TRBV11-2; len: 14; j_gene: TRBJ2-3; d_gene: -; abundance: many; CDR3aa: CASSLLQSTDTQYF; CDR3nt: TGTGCCAGCAGCTTACTACAGAGCACAGATACGCAGTATTTT
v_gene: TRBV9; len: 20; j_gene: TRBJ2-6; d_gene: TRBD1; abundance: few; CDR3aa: CASSDRPGQDLLSGANVLTF; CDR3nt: TGTGCCAGCAGCGACCGACCGGGACAGGACCTATTGTCTGGGGCCAACGTCCTGACTTTC
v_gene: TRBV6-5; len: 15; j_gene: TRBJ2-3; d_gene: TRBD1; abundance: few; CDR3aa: CASSWTGGMTDTQYF; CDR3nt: TGTGCCAGCAGTTGGACAGGGGGTATGACAGATACGCAGTATTTT
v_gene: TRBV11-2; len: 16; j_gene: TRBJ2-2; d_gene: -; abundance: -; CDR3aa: CASSGLGGRPAGELFF; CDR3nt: TGTGCCAGCAGCGGCCTCGGGGGGCGTCCGGCCGGGGAGCTGTTTTTT
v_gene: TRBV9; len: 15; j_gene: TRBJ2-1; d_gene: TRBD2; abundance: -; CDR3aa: CASSVGRGAYNEQFF; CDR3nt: TGTGCCAGCAGCGTAGGGCGGGGGGCCTACAATGAGCAGTTCTTC
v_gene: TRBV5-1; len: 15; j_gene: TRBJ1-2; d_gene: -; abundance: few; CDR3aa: CASSLDGQINYGYTF; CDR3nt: TGCGCCAGCAGCTTGGACGGACAGATAAACTATGGCTACACCTTC
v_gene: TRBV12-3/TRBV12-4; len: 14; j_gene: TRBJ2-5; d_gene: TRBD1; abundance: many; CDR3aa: CASSTLDRQETQYF; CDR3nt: TGTGCCAGCAGCACACTGGACAGGCAAGAGACCCAGTACTTC
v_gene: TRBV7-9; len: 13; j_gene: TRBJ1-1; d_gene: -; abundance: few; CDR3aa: CASSIGAGTEAFF; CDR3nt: TGTGCCAGCAGCATCGGGGCAGGAACTGAAGCTTTCTTT
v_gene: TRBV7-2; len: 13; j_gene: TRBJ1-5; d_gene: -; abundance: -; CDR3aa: CASSFSMNQPQHF; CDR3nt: TGTGCCAGCAGCTTCAGTATGAATCAGCCCCAGCATTTT
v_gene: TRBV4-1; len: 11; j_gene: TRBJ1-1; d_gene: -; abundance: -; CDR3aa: CARDRNTEAFF; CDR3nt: TGCGCCAGAGACAGGAACACTGAAGCTTTCTTT
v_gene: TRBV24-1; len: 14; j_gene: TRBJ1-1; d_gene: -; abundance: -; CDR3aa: CATSLPEQNREAFF; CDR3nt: TGTGCCACCAGCCTTCCCGAGCAGAACCGTGAAGCTTTCTTT
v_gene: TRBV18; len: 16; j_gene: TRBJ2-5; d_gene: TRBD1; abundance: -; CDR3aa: CASSPWRGGELETQYF; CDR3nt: TGTGCCAGCTCACCATGGAGAGGGGGCGAGTTGGAGACCCAGTACTTC
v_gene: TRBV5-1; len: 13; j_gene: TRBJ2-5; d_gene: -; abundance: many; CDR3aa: CASSPGPKETQYF; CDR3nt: TGCGCCAGCAGCCCCGGGCCCAAAGAGACCCAGTACTTC
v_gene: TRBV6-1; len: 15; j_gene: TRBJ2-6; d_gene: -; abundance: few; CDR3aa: CASRVVRAGANVLTF; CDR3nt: TGTGCCAGCAGGGTTGTAAGAGCTGGGGCCAACGTCCTGACTTTC
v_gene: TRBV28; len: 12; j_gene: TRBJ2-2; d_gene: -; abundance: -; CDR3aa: CASHRGPGELFF; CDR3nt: TGTGCCAGCCACCGGGGACCCGGGGAGCTGTTTTTT
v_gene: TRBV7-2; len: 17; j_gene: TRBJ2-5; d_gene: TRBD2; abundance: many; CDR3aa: CASSLGAKRGVQETQYF; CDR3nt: TGTGCCAGCAGCTTAGGGGCCAAGCGGGGAGTCCAAGAGACCCAGTACTTC
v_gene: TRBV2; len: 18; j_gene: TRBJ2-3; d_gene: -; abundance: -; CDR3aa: CASSGRGGTLAGTDTQYF; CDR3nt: TGTGCCAGCAGTGGAAGGGGGGGGACCTTGGCCGGCACAGATACGCAGTATTTT
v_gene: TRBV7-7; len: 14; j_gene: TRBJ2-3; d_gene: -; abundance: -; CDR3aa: CASSLDTYTDTQYF; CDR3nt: TGTGCCAGCAGCCTGGACACCTACACAGATACGCAGTATTTT
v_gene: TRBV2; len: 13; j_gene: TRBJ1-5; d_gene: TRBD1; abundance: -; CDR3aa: CASRQGVYQPQHF; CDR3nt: TGTGCCTCTCGGCAGGGGGTTTATCAGCCCCAGCATTTT
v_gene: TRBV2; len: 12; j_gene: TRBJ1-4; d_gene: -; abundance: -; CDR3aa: CASSDRDEKLFF; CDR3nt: TGTGCCAGCAGTGACCGTGATGAAAAACTGTTTTTT